A selection of T cell receptor beta chains follows, all from one sample in a study of cytomegalovirus exposure and HLA in healthy donors. Data came from immunoSEQ multiplex PCR; TCRdb stores just in-frame clones and leaves some out. The repertoire holds 150,000 to 200,000 clones, with about 84% as singletons. Material: PBMCs. The receptors come from a man aged 18-30 years in good health and CMV-seronegative. Each CDR3 is given with its conserved first and last residue. Fields, in order: clone size, J gene, V gene, D gene, CDR3 DNA, CDR3 protein. The D gene is left open where the match is weak. For some rows the clone size is stated as once, few or many, or as a class when expanded; others skip it.

>-|TRBJ1-2|TRBV19|TRBD1
TGTGCCAGTAAAGCGTCAAGACAGGGCTCATCTAACTATGGCTACACCTTC
CASKASRQGSSNYGYTF
>-|TRBJ1-4|TRBV5-4|TRBD1
TGTGCCAGCAGCAGGGCGGGACAGGGGTATGAAAAACTGTTTTTT
CASSRAGQGYEKLFF
>-|TRBJ2-3|TRBV18|-
TGTGCCAGCTCATCCGGTATCCCCCACACAGATACGCAGTATTTT
CASSSGIPHTDTQYF
>few|TRBJ2-2|TRBV2|-
TGTGCCAGCAGGCCGGGTGTGCCAACCGGGGAGCTGTTTTTT
CASRPGVPTGELFF
>-|TRBJ2-7|TRBV11-2|-
TGTGCCAGCAGCTACACCGGGACTGTAAACGTCGAGCAGTACTTC
CASSYTGTVNVEQYF
>-|TRBJ2-3|TRBV5-1|TRBD2
TGCGCCAGCAGCTGGACTAGCGGGGGGATCACAGATACGCAGTATTTT
CASSWTSGGITDTQYF
>-|TRBJ2-7|TRBV10-3|-
TGTGCCATCACCCCCCAGATTAGCGGCACTCTCGAGCAGTACTTC
CAITPQISGTLEQYF
>once|TRBJ2-7|TRBV19|-
TGTGCCAGTAACGCAGGGAACTCCTACGAGCAGTACTTC
CASNAGNSYEQYF
>-|TRBJ2-1|TRBV12-5|-
TGTGCTAGTGGGTTCACAGGGTTCGATGAGCAGTTCTTC
CASGFTGFDEQFF
>medium-sized|TRBJ2-6|TRBV6-1|-
TGTGCCAGCAAAGACAGTACTGGGGCCAACGTCCTGACTTTC
CASKDSTGANVLTF
>-|TRBJ2-7|TRBV19|-
TGTGCCAGTAGTATAGGGTGGGGGCTGGAATCCTACGAGCAGTACTTC
CASSIGWGLESYEQYF
>-|TRBJ2-7|TRBV18|TRBD2
TGTGCCAGCTCACCAACTAGCGGGAGGACCTACGAGCAGTACTTC
CASSPTSGRTYEQYF
>-|TRBJ1-5|TRBV9|-
TGTGCCAGCAGCGTAGGAGCTGATAGCAATCAGCCCCAGCATTTT
CASSVGADSNQPQHF
>-|TRBJ2-3|TRBV18|-
TGTGCCAGCTCACCAGCCGGTGATACGCAGTATTTT
CASSPAGDTQYF
>-|TRBJ2-7|TRBV19|-
TGTGCCAGTAGTCCCCGTATGGGGAGCCTGTTGCGGGTCCACGAGCAGTACTTC
CASSPRMGSLLRVHEQYF
>-|TRBJ2-7|TRBV6-5|TRBD1
TGTGCCAGCAGTTTCTCTGGGACAGGGGGCCCCTACGAGCAGTACTTC
CASSFSGTGGPYEQYF
>-|TRBJ1-2|TRBV29-1|TRBD1
TGCAGCGTTGAAGCCCGACAGGGAAGCGCAAATGGCTACACCTTC
CSVEARQGSANGYTF
>-|TRBJ2-1|TRBV6-5|TRBD2
TGTGCCAGCAGTTGGGGGGGGGTATATGAGCAGTTCTTC
CASSWGGVYEQFF
>few|TRBJ1-3|TRBV5-1|-
TGCGCCAGCAGCCAGGGGCTGGGAGGGGCTGGAAACACCATATATTTT
CASSQGLGGAGNTIYF
>few|TRBJ1-2|TRBV7-9|-
TGTGCCAGCAGCTTTCCAACAGACTATGGCTACACCTTC
CASSFPTDYGYTF
>-|TRBJ2-1|TRBV28|TRBD1
TGTGCCAGCAGTACCCGGGACAGCCTTAACAATGAGCAGTTCTTC
CASSTRDSLNNEQFF
>-|TRBJ2-3|TRBV6-1|-
TGTGCCAGCAGTCCCCCGGGCACAGATACGCAGTATTTT
CASSPPGTDTQYF
>-|TRBJ1-4|TRBV19|TRBD1
TGTGCCAGTAGTACCTCCGGGACAGGGCGTGAAAAACTGTTTTTT
CASSTSGTGREKLFF
>-|TRBJ1-5|TRBV27|-
TGTGCCAGCAAAAAGTGGGGCGGGGAAGATCAGCCCCAGCATTTT
CASKKWGGEDQPQHF
>once|TRBJ1-2|TRBV29-1|TRBD1
TGCAGCGTGGGGACAGGGGCGGGGTATGGCTACACCTTC
CSVGTGAGYGYTF
>-|TRBJ2-2|TRBV19|-
TGTGCCAGTCGTGGGTTTGAGGGAGGCGGCACCGGGGAGCTGTTTTTT
CASRGFEGGGTGELFF
>-|TRBJ2-7|TRBV7-9|-
TGTGCCAGCAGCTTAGTTCCGGGTCCCGACGAGCAGTACTTC
CASSLVPGPDEQYF
>-|TRBJ1-5|TRBV6-1|-
TGTGCCAGCAGTGAGAGGTTCATCCTACCCTTAAGCAATCAGCCCCAGCATTTT
CASSERFILPLSNQPQHF
>-|TRBJ2-3|TRBV6-5|-
TGTGCCAGCAGCCTGCTGACAGGCACAGATACGCAGTATTTT
CASSLLTGTDTQYF